The entry below describes one T cell receptor (beta chain). Its specificity is unknown. Assay runs were performed at deep level. Using immunoSEQ multiplex PCR, the repertoire was profiled, and TCRdb retains in-frame clones only, with some absent. The sample holds about 2.5 million clones, 85% to 95% seen once. The CDR3 is 12 amino acids. CDR1 and CDR2 from the germline V gene are SGDLS and YYNGEE. V shed 4 bases and J shed 3 bases, with 7 bases lying between them. These data come from a study of shared clonotypes between healthy human individuals. For the study at large: Those who served as donors were a couple of women and a few men between the ages of 18 and 49. Findings of the study overall: Relative to memory subsets, naive subsets generally showed larger estimated richness. Non-shared clonotypes were found to have lower generation probabilities than the clonotypes that were shared by all four of the sorted-subset donors.

The specimen was naive CD4+ T cells from PBMCs. Described subset: CD45RA+ positively selected. V usage is TRBV9 and J usage is TRBJ1-2, with D uncertain. This clonotype was obtained from a man in his late teens or twenties in good health. Some clones in this sample may be carry-over from other donors' samples. In nucleotides, the CDR3 is TGTGCCAGCAGCCCTTCAGACTATGGCTACACCTTC. Amino acids: CASSPSDYGYTF.